This T cell receptor (beta chain) was documented in a study of control samples from healthy donors and cancer patients. TCRdb's table, derived via immunoSEQ multiplex PCR, lists solely in-frame clones and lacks some. Among around 130,000 clones, roughly 91% were seen once, and the ten largest hold about 1.5%. Germline V gene sequence: CDR1 LNHDA, CDR2 SQIVND (reference sequence). The CDR3 consists of 15 residues. Trimming removed 3 bases from V and 6 bases from J; junction bases left unmatched: 4. The sequenced sample was PBMCs. V and J are TRBV19 and TRBJ2-1, with 11 positions matching TRBD1. The receptor's source is a man aged 50-59 years with head and neck cancer. CDR3 bases: TGTGCCAGTAGTATTCTGGACAGGGGGCGCAATGAGCAGTTCTTC. Translated: CASSILDRGRNEQFF.